The entry below gives a single T cell receptor (beta chain) sequence along with its context. Its antigen is not identified. This sample includes further DNA sequences coding for the same CDR3. Trimming removed 5 bases from V and 4 bases from J; junction bases left unmatched: 8. CDR1 is MNHEY, CDR2 SMNVEV, per germline (reference sequence). This CDR3 has 15 residues. Positive CCR7 selection of CD45RO-negative cells yielded the naive CD8 cells, and terminally differentiated effector memory CD45RA+ cells were excluded. This entry belongs to a study of shared clonotypes between healthy human individuals. Overall study findings and caveats: Represented genetic and exposure-history diversity was restricted by having few donors. Rarefaction showed that sequencing of sorted subsets was incomplete (despite large depth).

The protocol was immunoSEQ multiplex PCR, while the TCRdb copy is restricted to in-frame clones and leaves out a portion. The data show about 2.1 million clones, roughly 91% seen once. The chain is built from TRBV27 and TRBJ2-7; 10 bases fit TRBD1. The sequence was collected from a man aged 18 to 29 in good health. Some clones in this sample may be carry-over from other donors' samples. Source material: naive CD8+ T cells from PBMCs. In DNA, the CDR3 is TGTGCCAGCAGTCCCCGGACAGGGGGGAGTTACGAGCAGTACTTC. The encoded protein is CASSPRTGGSYEQYF.